This TCR beta chain was found in a study of blood T cell repertoires in COVID-19. Looking at the study overall: Whether acute or convalescent, the COVID-19 samples came from the United States, Italy and Spain. The analysed material was cDNA or gDNA that came from T cells, B-cell-depleted T cells, or PBMCs.

The CDR3 is made up of 20 amino acids. The V end lost 3 bases, the J end lost 6 bases, and 29 bases lay between the germline ends. CDR1 and CDR2 from the germline V gene are LNHNV and YYDKDF (reference sequence). Authors' processing steps: Researchers report that nucleated cell counts were estimated from reference gene primer amplification. The repertoire was sequenced with immunoSEQ multiplex PCR; TCRdb's copy has only in-frame clones and lacks some. That table is the source of V, J and clone size, and D and trimming were worked out from the DNA. This sample has 65,000 to 100,000 clones; around 89% occur once, and the top ten carry 8% to 10%.

The V call is TRBV15, the J call TRBJ1-4, with TRBD1 as a possible D gene (6 bases). The sequence was collected from a man aged 45-65 years with acute or convalescent COVID-19. Sequencing used peripheral blood. The CDR3 loop reads CATSSGSHTLRQAMDEKLFF. CDR3 nucleotide sequence: TGTGCCACCAGCAGTGGTAGCCACACCCTTAGACAGGCTATGGATGAAAAACTGTTTTTT.